Listed below are T cell receptor beta chains from one sample, sequenced in a study of shared clonotypes between healthy human individuals. TCRdb keeps only in-frame clones here, not all; method: immunoSEQ multiplex PCR. This sample has millions of clones, with 90% to 95% found just once. The source material was naive CD4+ T cells sorted from blood. The receptors were sampled from a man in his late teens or twenties in good health. Both conserved end residues are part of each CDR3. D genes are given only for firm matches. Rows give clone size only sometimes, using once, few, many, or a class for an expanded clone.

v_call: TRBV5-1
d_call: TRBD2
j_call: TRBJ2-3
cdr3_length: 16
clone_size: NA
cdr3_aa: CASSLASSGPADTQYF
cdr3_nt: TGCGCCAGCAGCTTGGCGTCTAGCGGGCCCGCGGATACGCAGTATTTT

v_call: TRBV9
d_call: NA
j_call: TRBJ1-2
cdr3_length: 14
clone_size: NA
cdr3_aa: CASSVAGTAYGYTF
cdr3_nt: TGTGCCAGCAGCGTAGCTGGAACCGCGTATGGCTACACCTTC

v_call: TRBV2
d_call: NA
j_call: TRBJ1-1
cdr3_length: 15
clone_size: NA
cdr3_aa: CASKEWALMNTEAFF
cdr3_nt: TGTGCCAGCAAAGAATGGGCTCTAATGAACACTGAAGCTTTCTTT

v_call: TRBV10-3
d_call: TRBD1
j_call: TRBJ1-4
cdr3_length: 13
clone_size: NA
cdr3_aa: CATSGQANEKLFF
cdr3_nt: TGTGCCACCTCGGGACAGGCTAATGAAAAACTGTTTTTT

v_call: TRBV2
d_call: NA
j_call: TRBJ1-1
cdr3_length: 13
clone_size: NA
cdr3_aa: CASRGTVNTEAFF
cdr3_nt: TGTGCCAGCAGAGGGACGGTGAACACTGAAGCTTTCTTT

v_call: TRBV28
d_call: NA
j_call: TRBJ1-1
cdr3_length: 13
clone_size: NA
cdr3_aa: CATWAGLNTEAFF
cdr3_nt: TGTGCCACCTGGGCAGGGCTTAACACTGAAGCTTTCTTT

v_call: TRBV10-3
d_call: NA
j_call: TRBJ2-7
cdr3_length: 14
clone_size: NA
cdr3_aa: CAISAVRGESEQYF
cdr3_nt: TGTGCCATCAGTGCAGTCAGGGGTGAGAGTGAGCAGTACTTC

v_call: TRBV2
d_call: TRBD2
j_call: TRBJ2-7
cdr3_length: 15
clone_size: NA
cdr3_aa: CASSGGLAGGSPRYF
cdr3_nt: TGTGCCAGCAGTGGAGGACTAGCGGGAGGGTCTCCGCGGTACTTC

v_call: TRBV27
d_call: TRBD2
j_call: TRBJ2-4
cdr3_length: 17
clone_size: NA
cdr3_aa: CASSLLAGGQVKNIQYF
cdr3_nt: TGTGCCAGCAGTTTACTGGCGGGGGGTCAGGTCAAAAACATTCAGTACTTC

v_call: TRBV10-3
d_call: TRBD1
j_call: TRBJ1-2
cdr3_length: 11
clone_size: once
cdr3_aa: CAIRRDSGYTF
cdr3_nt: TGTGCCATCCGACGGGACAGCGGCTACACCTTC

v_call: TRBV30
d_call: NA
j_call: TRBJ2-7
cdr3_length: 16
clone_size: NA
cdr3_aa: CAWSVWRASSSYEQYF
cdr3_nt: TGTGCCTGGAGTGTATGGAGAGCCTCAAGCTCCTACGAGCAGTACTTC

v_call: TRBV9
d_call: TRBD1
j_call: TRBJ2-2
cdr3_length: 16
clone_size: NA
cdr3_aa: CASSVGTGGYTGELFF
cdr3_nt: TGTGCCAGCAGCGTAGGGACAGGGGGCTACACCGGGGAGCTGTTTTTT

v_call: TRBV2
d_call: NA
j_call: TRBJ2-7
cdr3_length: 15
clone_size: NA
cdr3_aa: CASSFAYGVAYEQYF
cdr3_nt: TGTGCCAGCAGCTTCGCCTACGGAGTTGCCTACGAGCAGTACTTC

v_call: TRBV18
d_call: TRBD2
j_call: TRBJ2-7
cdr3_length: 13
clone_size: once
cdr3_aa: CASSPGLAEEQYF
cdr3_nt: TGTGCCAGCTCACCGGGACTAGCGGAGGAGCAGTACTTC

v_call: TRBV9
d_call: NA
j_call: TRBJ2-3
cdr3_length: 15
clone_size: NA
cdr3_aa: CASSADRSSTDTQYF
cdr3_nt: TGTGCCAGCAGCGCGGACAGATCTAGCACAGATACGCAGTATTTT

v_call: TRBV7-9
d_call: NA
j_call: TRBJ2-7
cdr3_length: 15
clone_size: NA
cdr3_aa: CASSLRAQSSYEQYF
cdr3_nt: TGTGCCAGCAGCTTAAGGGCACAGAGCTCCTACGAGCAGTACTTC

v_call: TRBV6-5
d_call: NA
j_call: TRBJ1-6
cdr3_length: 15
clone_size: NA
cdr3_aa: CASSRTRTENSPLHF
cdr3_nt: TGTGCCAGCAGCCGAACCCGGACAGAGAATTCACCCCTCCACTTT

v_call: TRBV5-4
d_call: NA
j_call: TRBJ1-3
cdr3_length: 13
clone_size: NA
cdr3_aa: CASSLDPGNTIYF
cdr3_nt: TGTGCCAGCAGCCTAGACCCCGGGAACACCATATATTTT

v_call: TRBV5-6
d_call: NA
j_call: TRBJ1-3
cdr3_length: 14
clone_size: NA
cdr3_aa: CASSLISDANTIYF
cdr3_nt: TGTGCCAGCAGCTTGATTTCTGATGCAAACACCATATATTTT

v_call: TRBV5-8
d_call: TRBD1
j_call: TRBJ1-5
cdr3_length: 19
clone_size: NA
cdr3_aa: CASSYHLLVTGASNQPQHF
cdr3_nt: TGTGCCAGCAGCTATCACTTATTGGTGACAGGGGCGAGCAATCAGCCCCAGCATTTT

v_call: TRBV5-4
d_call: NA
j_call: TRBJ1-2
cdr3_length: 14
clone_size: NA
cdr3_aa: CASSSPGEGYGYTF
cdr3_nt: TGTGCCAGCAGCTCGCCAGGGGAGGGCTATGGCTACACCTTC

v_call: TRBV9
d_call: TRBD1
j_call: TRBJ2-7
cdr3_length: 15
clone_size: NA
cdr3_aa: CASSVYGTGVDEQYF
cdr3_nt: TGTGCCAGCAGCGTATATGGGACAGGGGTGGACGAGCAGTACTTC

v_call: TRBV10-3
d_call: NA
j_call: TRBJ1-2
cdr3_length: 13
clone_size: NA
cdr3_aa: CAISDTGIHGYTF
cdr3_nt: TGTGCCATCAGTGACACAGGGATTCATGGCTACACCTTC

v_call: TRBV9
d_call: NA
j_call: TRBJ2-2
cdr3_length: 17
clone_size: once
cdr3_aa: CASSVAPWGANTGELFF
cdr3_nt: TGTGCCAGCAGCGTAGCCCCTTGGGGGGCGAACACCGGGGAGCTGTTTTTT

v_call: TRBV7-9
d_call: NA
j_call: TRBJ1-3
cdr3_length: 15
clone_size: NA
cdr3_aa: CASSSDGYSGNTIYF
cdr3_nt: TGTGCCAGCAGCTCGGACGGATACTCTGGAAACACCATATATTTT

v_call: TRBV30
d_call: NA
j_call: TRBJ1-5
cdr3_length: 13
clone_size: NA
cdr3_aa: CALESGVDQPQHF
cdr3_nt: TGTGCCCTGGAAAGTGGGGTTGATCAGCCCCAGCATTTT

v_call: TRBV7-9
d_call: NA
j_call: TRBJ1-2
cdr3_length: 13
clone_size: NA
cdr3_aa: CASSTDRNYGYTF
cdr3_nt: TGTGCCAGCAGCACGGACAGAAACTATGGCTACACCTTC

v_call: TRBV2
d_call: TRBD1
j_call: TRBJ1-2
cdr3_length: 15
clone_size: NA
cdr3_aa: CASRSTGGVGYGYTF
cdr3_nt: TGTGCCAGTCGGTCCACAGGGGGCGTTGGGTATGGCTACACCTTC

v_call: TRBV7-9
d_call: NA
j_call: TRBJ2-1
cdr3_length: 15
clone_size: NA
cdr3_aa: CASSGGHPFFNEQFF
cdr3_nt: TGTGCCAGCAGCGGGGGACACCCCTTCTTCAATGAGCAGTTCTTC

v_call: TRBV6-5
d_call: NA
j_call: TRBJ1-1
cdr3_length: 12
clone_size: NA
cdr3_aa: CAATRGNTEAFF
cdr3_nt: TGTGCCGCCACCCGTGGGAACACTGAAGCTTTCTTT

v_call: TRBV27
d_call: TRBD2
j_call: TRBJ2-3
cdr3_length: 15
clone_size: NA
cdr3_aa: CASSWRGARTDTQYF
cdr3_nt: TGTGCCAGCAGCTGGCGGGGGGCTCGCACAGATACGCAGTATTTT

v_call: TRBV7-2
d_call: NA
j_call: TRBJ2-7
cdr3_length: 14
clone_size: NA
cdr3_aa: CASSFGWISDEQYF
cdr3_nt: TGTGCCAGCAGCTTTGGCTGGATTTCAGACGAGCAGTACTTC

v_call: TRBV11-2
d_call: NA
j_call: TRBJ2-1
cdr3_length: 15
clone_size: NA
cdr3_aa: CASSLTGKGNNEQFF
cdr3_nt: TGTGCCAGCAGCTTAACTGGGAAGGGGAACAATGAGCAGTTCTTC

v_call: TRBV7-2
d_call: NA
j_call: TRBJ2-7
cdr3_length: 11
clone_size: NA
cdr3_aa: CASSLSYEQYF
cdr3_nt: TGTGCCAGCAGCTTGAGCTACGAGCAGTACTTC

v_call: TRBV19
d_call: NA
j_call: TRBJ2-5
cdr3_length: 14
clone_size: NA
cdr3_aa: CASSSGPAAETQYF
cdr3_nt: TGTGCCAGTAGTTCCGGGCCGGCGGCAGAGACCCAGTACTTC

v_call: TRBV18
d_call: TRBD1
j_call: TRBJ1-6
cdr3_length: 17
clone_size: once
cdr3_aa: CASSGTGPSSYNSPLHF
cdr3_nt: TGTGCCAGCTCAGGGACAGGCCCCAGCTCCTATAATTCACCCCTCCACTTT

v_call: TRBV2
d_call: NA
j_call: TRBJ1-5
cdr3_length: 15
clone_size: NA
cdr3_aa: CASGGDGEGDQPQHF
cdr3_nt: TGTGCCAGCGGAGGGGACGGTGAAGGGGACCAGCCCCAGCATTTT

v_call: TRBV4-3
d_call: TRBD2
j_call: TRBJ2-1
cdr3_length: 16
clone_size: NA
cdr3_aa: CASSQDAAGGYNEQFF
cdr3_nt: TGCGCCAGCAGCCAAGATGCGGCGGGAGGATACAATGAGCAGTTCTTC

v_call: TRBV11-2
d_call: NA
j_call: TRBJ1-1
cdr3_length: 14
clone_size: NA
cdr3_aa: CASSLGGLGFGAFF
cdr3_nt: TGTGCCAGCAGCTTAGGAGGTCTTGGGTTCGGGGCTTTCTTT

v_call: TRBV2
d_call: NA
j_call: TRBJ1-5
cdr3_length: 14
clone_size: NA
cdr3_aa: CASNGDGRNQPQHF
cdr3_nt: TGTGCCAGCAATGGTGACGGCCGCAATCAGCCCCAGCATTTT

v_call: TRBV5-1
d_call: TRBD1
j_call: TRBJ1-1
cdr3_length: 15
clone_size: NA
cdr3_aa: CASSLSQGAPTEAFF
cdr3_nt: TGCGCCAGCAGCCTATCACAGGGGGCGCCCACTGAAGCTTTCTTT

v_call: TRBV2
d_call: TRBD1
j_call: TRBJ1-4
cdr3_length: 15
clone_size: NA
cdr3_aa: CASSEVGTGDEKLFF
cdr3_nt: TGTGCCAGCAGTGAGGTGGGGACAGGGGACGAAAAACTGTTTTTT

v_call: TRBV9
d_call: NA
j_call: TRBJ1-1
cdr3_length: 13
clone_size: NA
cdr3_aa: CASSVTERSEAFF
cdr3_nt: TGTGCCAGCAGCGTAACGGAACGGAGTGAAGCTTTCTTT

v_call: TRBV27
d_call: NA
j_call: TRBJ2-3
cdr3_length: 13
clone_size: NA
cdr3_aa: CASSVSGTPTQYF
cdr3_nt: TGTGCCAGCAGTGTCTCCGGGACCCCCACGCAGTATTTT

v_call: TRBV6-1
d_call: TRBD1
j_call: TRBJ2-7
cdr3_length: 14
clone_size: NA
cdr3_aa: CASDRGQGHHEQYF
cdr3_nt: TGTGCCAGCGATCGGGGACAGGGTCATCACGAGCAGTACTTC

v_call: TRBV7-8
d_call: NA
j_call: TRBJ1-2
cdr3_length: 17
clone_size: NA
cdr3_aa: CASSLGREKRGSEGYTF
cdr3_nt: TGTGCCAGCAGCTTAGGAAGGGAGAAGAGAGGTTCGGAAGGCTACACCTTC

v_call: TRBV5-6
d_call: TRBD2
j_call: TRBJ2-7
cdr3_length: 15
clone_size: NA
cdr3_aa: CASSYPAGGPYEQYF
cdr3_nt: TGTGCCAGCAGCTATCCGGCGGGAGGGCCCTACGAGCAGTACTTC

v_call: TRBV5-1
d_call: TRBD1
j_call: TRBJ1-6
cdr3_length: 15
clone_size: NA
cdr3_aa: CASSHRTGDNSPLHF
cdr3_nt: TGCGCCAGCAGCCATAGGACAGGGGATAATTCACCCCTCCACTTT

v_call: TRBV6-5
d_call: TRBD1
j_call: TRBJ2-1
cdr3_length: 15
clone_size: NA
cdr3_aa: CASPQGMGQFDEQFF
cdr3_nt: TGTGCCAGCCCACAGGGGATGGGTCAATTCGATGAGCAGTTCTTC

v_call: TRBV5-8
d_call: TRBD2
j_call: TRBJ2-7
cdr3_length: 17
clone_size: NA
cdr3_aa: CASSFYRTSGASYEQYF
cdr3_nt: TGTGCCAGCAGCTTTTATCGGACTAGCGGGGCGTCCTACGAGCAGTACTTC

v_call: TRBV18
d_call: TRBD1
j_call: TRBJ1-2
cdr3_length: 14
clone_size: NA
cdr3_aa: CASSPDRGTGGYTF
cdr3_nt: TGTGCCAGCTCACCGGACAGGGGGACTGGTGGCTACACCTTC